This passage covers 20 T cell receptor beta chains from one sample sequenced in a study of regulatory T cells in long-lasting Graves disease. Time point given: newly diagnosed GD, antithyroid drugs for less than 3 months. Extracted RNA from PBMCs served as the source of the TCR library. Building the TCR beta libraries relied on iRepertoire HTBI primers, and CDR3 regions underwent Arm-PCR. In TCRdb, the multiplex PCR reads were re-called with MiXCR into one record per CDR3 protein. In the table there are almost 450,000 distinct CDR3 sequences, about a sixth of which are singletons. This sample also belongs to another study, concerning T cells in Graves' hyperthyroidism and ophthalmopathy.

The source material was peripheral blood mononuclear cells (PBMCs), sampled at new diagnosis, from a patient treated with antithyroid drugs. These receptors all stem from a woman under 40 with Graves disease.

In this sample, this clonotype turned up many times. The V call is TRBV10-3, the J call TRBJ2-3; TRBD2 agrees at 11 bases. V was clipped by 0 bases and J by 1 base; unmatched bases: 6. The CDR3 is made up of 18 amino acids. Germline V lookup: CDR1 ENHRY, CDR2 SYGVKD. The CDR3 DNA sequence: TGTGCCATCAGTGAGTCGAAGGGGACTAGCGGAGGCACAGATACGCAGTATTTT. It is translated as CAISESKGTSGGTDTQYF.

This clonotype was seen a few times. This chain links TRBV25-1 with TRBJ2-6; maybe TRBD2 (6 bases). CDR1 is MGHDK and CDR2 is SYGVNS in the germline V gene. V dropped 5 bases and J dropped 2 bases, with 13 bases sitting between them. The CDR3 consists of 16 residues. CDR3 protein: CASSSGTGAGANVLTF. CDR3 in DNA: TGTGCCAGCAGTTCCGGGACGGGGGCTGGGGCCAACGTCCTGACTTTC.

This clonotype has just a few counts. The genes are TRBV6-4 and TRBJ2-1, with 10 bases lining up with TRBD2. CDR1 and CDR2 (germline): MRHNA, SNTAGT. This CDR3 is 15 amino acids long. V was clipped by 5 bases and J by 4 bases; unmatched bases: 5. CDR3 coding DNA: TGTGCCAGCAGTTCGCTAGCGGGAGAATACAATGAGCAGTTCTTC. This codes for CASSSLAGEYNEQFF.

This clonotype was seen ten or more times. The V gene is TRBV7-8, the J gene TRBJ2-7; D may be TRBD1 (6 bases). Germline V gene sequence: CDR1 SGHVS, CDR2 FQNEAQ. CDR3 length equals 18 residues. The V gene lost 1 base and the J gene lost 5 bases, with 24 bases spanning the gap. The CDR3 sequence: CASSLVRNPGTSHHEQYF. The CDR3 nucleotides read TGTGCCAGCAGCTTAGTCCGGAATCCCGGGACATCCCATCACGAGCAGTACTTC. Full variable domain (rest looked up from reference TRBV7-8 and TRBJ2-7): GAGVSQSPRYKVAKRGQDVALRCDPISGHVSLFWYQQALGQGPEFLTYFQNEAQLDKSGLPSDRFFAERPEGSVSTLKIQRTQQEDSAVYLCASSLVRNPGTSHHEQYFGPGTRLTVT.

In its sample, this clonotype was seen a few times. This chain joins TRBV7-2 and TRBJ1-3; no clear D. CDR1 and CDR2 from the germline V gene are SGHTA and FQGNSA. Trimming took 8 bases from V and 9 from J, leaving 11 bases between them. The CDR3 runs to 11 residues. CDR3 loop: CASGVSGTIYF. The DNA of the CDR3 is TGTGCCAGCGGGGTCTCTGGCACCATATATTTT.

This clonotype was detected ten times or more. V is TRBV28 and J is TRBJ2-1, with TRBD2 matching 12 bases. The germline CDR1 and CDR2 sequences are MDHEN and SYDVKM. The CDR3 has 17 amino acids. V shed 4 bases and J 7 bases; nucleotides not matched to a gene: 11. The CDR3 is CASSSLRLAGVENEQFF. DNA of the CDR3: TGTGCCAGCAGTTCCCTAAGACTAGCGGGAGTAGAGAATGAGCAGTTCTTC.

This chain joins TRBV7-9 and TRBJ2-1; 8 bases map to TRBD1. Looked up from germline, CDR1 is SEHNR and CDR2 is FQNEAQ (reference sequence). V trimming: 4 bases; J trimming: 5 bases; junction bases outside the gene matches: 7. The CDR3 is made up of 15 amino acids. The CDR3 here is CASSSRGTGHNEQFF. The CDR3, as DNA: TGTGCCAGCAGCTCCCGGGGGACAGGACACAATGAGCAGTTCTTC.

The chain carries TRBV28 and TRBJ2-2; 8 nucleotides match TRBD1. This CDR3 has 17 amino acids. Germline-derived CDR1 and CDR2 are MDHEN and SYDVKM. Trimming removed 6 bases from V and 1 base from J; junction bases left unmatched: 10. The CDR3 sequence: CASRTGQGRMNTGELFF. The CDR3 coding sequence is TGTGCCAGCAGGACCGGACAGGGCCGTATGAACACCGGGGAGCTGTTTTTT. Combining the CDR3 with reference TRBV28 and TRBJ2-2 gives the whole variable domain DVKVTQSSRYLVKRTGEKVFLECVQDMDHENMFWYRQDPGLGLRLIYFSYDVKMKEKGDIPEGYSVSREKKERFSLILESASTNQTSMYLCASRTGQGRMNTGELFFGEGSRLTVL.

This clonotype was found a few times. J is TRBJ2-7 and V is TRBV4-3; no reliable D call. CDR3 length: 15 amino acids. Trimming removed 1 base from V and 1 base from J, with 11 bases in between. CDR1 and CDR2 from the germline V gene are LGHNA and YSLEER. CDR3 DNA: TGCGCCAGCAGCCAAGGGGTACAGAATTCCTACGAGCAGTACTTC. Protein sequence: CASSQGVQNSYEQYF.

The chain recombines TRBV29-1 with TRBJ2-5; 9 bases line up with TRBD1. CDR1 and CDR2 from the germline V gene are SQVTM and ANQGSEA. With 4 bases clipped from V and 5 bases from J, the junction kept 5 bases outside the gene matches. This CDR3 is 13 amino acids long. CDR3 in amino acids: CSVGLDRGETQYF. DNA of the CDR3: TGCAGCGTTGGCCTCGACAGGGGGGAGACCCAGTACTTC.

This clonotype was detected many times. The chain joins TRBV24-1 to TRBJ1-2; D is perhaps TRBD1 (6 bases). The CDR3 totals 12 residues. CDR1 KGHDR and CDR2 SFDVKD come from the germline V gene. V was pared by 5 bases and J by 6 bases, with 9 bases between. This chain's CDR3 is CATSAQGDGYTF. CDR3 sequence (DNA): TGTGCCACCAGTGCACAGGGTGATGGCTACACCTTC.

Ten or more counts support this clonotype. The chain combines TRBV3-1 with TRBJ2-1; D unclear. V was cut by 2 bases and J by 6 bases, with 8 bases left in between. The CDR3 covers 13 residues. Germline-derived CDR1 and CDR2 are LGHDT and YNNKEL (reference sequence). The CDR3 here is CASSQWVSNEQFF. CDR3 nucleotides: TGTGCCAGCAGCCAATGGGTCTCCAATGAGCAGTTCTTC.

Concerning this clonotype: A read error likely explains this, since a far larger clone differs by one base. This chain connects TRBV5-1 to TRBJ2-7; tentatively, D is TRBD1 (7 bases). The length of the CDR3 is 16 residues. Germline assignment: CDR1 SGHRS and CDR2 YFSETQ. The CDR3 sequence is CASSLDRGRGADEQHF. The CDR3 DNA reads as TGTGCCAGCAGCTTAGATCGTGGCAGGGGGGCGGACGAGCAGCACTTC. The full variable domain, in which reference TRBV5-1 and TRBJ2-7 provide the parts outside the CDR3, is KAGVTQTPRYLIKTRGQQVTLSCSPISGHRSVSWYQQTPGQGLQFLFEYFSETQRNKGNFPGRFSGRQFSNSRSEMNVSTLELGDSALYLCASSLDRGRGADEQHFGPGTRLTVT.

This clonotype showed up many times. V and J are TRBV18 and TRBJ1-4, with D tentatively TRBD1 (6 bases). CDR1 and CDR2 (germline): KGHSH, LQKENI. The V and J ends lost 3 bases and 5 bases respectively, with 13 bases between them. This CDR3 has 15 amino acids. The CDR3 bases are TGTGCCAGCTCACCGACGGGACAACAAAATGAAAAACTGTTTTTT. Translating it yields CASSPTGQQNEKLFF.

This clonotype was seen more than once but under ten times. For the CDR3, the DNA is TGTGCCAGCAGCACCCTGACAGGGAGGCAGTACTTC. The encoded protein is CASSTLTGRQYF. The V gene is TRBV11-2, the J gene TRBJ2-7; 7 bases align to TRBD1. The germline V gene has CDR1 SGHAT and CDR2 FQNNGV. V gave up 5 bases and J gave up 9 bases; unmatched junction bases: 7. The CDR3 length is 12 residues.

This clonotype was picked up a small number of times. This chain uses TRBV27 with TRBJ2-2; D is possibly TRBD1 or TRBD2 (6 bases each). Germline assignment: CDR1 MNHEY and CDR2 SMNVEV (reference sequence). The CDR3 has 16 residues. Deletions cut 5 bases from V and 0 bases from J, with 13 bases between. CDR3 amino acids: CASSGLRGANTGELFF. The CDR3 DNA is TGTGCCAGCAGTGGGCTAAGGGGGGCGAACACCGGGGAGCTGTTTTTT.

This clonotype occurred a few times. The chain joins TRBV7-2 to TRBJ2-1, with TRBD2 matching over 14 bases. The CDR3 contains 20 residues. The V gene end was trimmed by 3 bases and the J gene end by 1 base; junction bases not matched to a gene: 11. Per the germline V gene, CDR1 is SGHTA and CDR2 is FQGNSA. The CDR3 spells CASSFLAGTSGSRSYNEQFF. DNA of the CDR3: TGTGCCAGCAGCTTTCTCGCCGGGACTAGCGGGAGTAGATCCTACAATGAGCAGTTCTTC.

The V and J genes are TRBV25-1 and TRBJ1-2, with D uncertain. Germline values: CDR1 MGHDK, CDR2 SYGVNS. The ends were cut back, 3 bases at V and 7 bases at J, with 12 bases in the middle. The CDR3 spans 13 residues. DNA of the CDR3: TGTGCCAGCAGTGACCCCCCCTTCGGTGGCTACACCTTC. It specifies CASSDPPFGGYTF.

The chain joins TRBV15 to TRBJ1-5, with D hard to call. Trimming cost V 1 base and J 3 bases, with 10 bases left between them. The CDR3 is 15 amino acids. The germline V gene has CDR1 LNHNV and CDR2 YYDKDF (reference sequence). For the CDR3, the DNA is TGTGCCACCAGCAGAGGTGGAGATTCCAATCAGCCCCAGCATTTT. It translates to CATSRGGDSNQPQHF.

A few counts support this clonotype. The chain couples TRBV15 to TRBJ2-7; the D is unclear. Germline assignment: CDR1 LNHNV and CDR2 YYDKDF (reference sequence). V lost 4 bases, J lost 4 bases, and 2 bases lay in between. There are 10 residues in the CDR3. Here the CDR3 reads CATSNYEQYF. CDR3 nucleotides: TGTGCCACCAGCAATTACGAGCAGTACTTC. The whole variable domain, remainder taken from reference TRBV15 and TRBJ2-7, is DAMVIQNPRYQVTQFGKPVTLSCSQTLNHNVMYWYQQKSSQAPKLLFHYYDKDFNNEADTPDNFQSRRPNTSFCFLDIRSPGLGDTAMYLCATSNYEQYFGPGTRLTVT.